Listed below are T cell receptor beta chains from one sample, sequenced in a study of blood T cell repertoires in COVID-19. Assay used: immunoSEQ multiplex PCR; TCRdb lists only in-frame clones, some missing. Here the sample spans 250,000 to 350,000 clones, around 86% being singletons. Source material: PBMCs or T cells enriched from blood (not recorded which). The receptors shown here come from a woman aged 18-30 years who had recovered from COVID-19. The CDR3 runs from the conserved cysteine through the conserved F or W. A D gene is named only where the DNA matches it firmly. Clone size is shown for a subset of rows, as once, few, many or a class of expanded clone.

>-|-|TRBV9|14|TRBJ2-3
TGTGCCAGCAGCGTAGGCGCGACAGAGGATACGCAGTATTTT
CASSVGATEDTQYF
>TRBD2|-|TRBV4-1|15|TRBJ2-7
TGCGCCAGCAGCCAAGATTCGAGCGGGGCGGGGGAGCAGTACTTC
CASSQDSSGAGEQYF
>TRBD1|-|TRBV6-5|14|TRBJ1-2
TGTGCCAGCACCTTTACAGGGGGCAGAGGAGGCTACACCTTC
CASTFTGGRGGYTF
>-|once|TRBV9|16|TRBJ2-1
TGTGCCAGCAGCGGAGGGAGTAGCGGACGGTGGAATGAGCAGTTCTTC
CASSGGSSGRWNEQFF
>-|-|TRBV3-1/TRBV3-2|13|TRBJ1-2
TGTGCCAGCAGCCAAGGACAGGTCTATGGCTACACCTTC
CASSQGQVYGYTF
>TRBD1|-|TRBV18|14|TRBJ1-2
TGTGCCAGCTCACCTGACAGGGGGCGCGTTGGCTACACCTTC
CASSPDRGRVGYTF
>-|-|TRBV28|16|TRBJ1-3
TGTGCCAGCAGTTATAACGGTGATATCTCTGGAAACACCATATATTTT
CASSYNGDISGNTIYF
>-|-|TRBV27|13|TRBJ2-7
TGTGCCAGCAGGTCCACGGGTCTGGACGAGCAGTACTTC
CASRSTGLDEQYF
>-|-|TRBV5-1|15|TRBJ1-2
TGCGCCAGCAGCGTCCAACCTGGGACAACTTATGGCTACACCTTC
CASSVQPGTTYGYTF
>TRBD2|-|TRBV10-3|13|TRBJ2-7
TGTGCCACCCACCCCGGGAGGGGGGCCGAGCAGTACTTC
CATHPGRGAEQYF
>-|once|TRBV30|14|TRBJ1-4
TGTGCCTGGACGATCAAGGGAGTGGTTGAAAAACTGTTTTTT
CAWTIKGVVEKLFF
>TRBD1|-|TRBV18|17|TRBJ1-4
TGTGCCAGCTCACCTTACGAACCGGGACAGGGCTATGAAAAACTGTTTTTT
CASSPYEPGQGYEKLFF
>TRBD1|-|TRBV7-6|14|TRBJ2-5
TGTGCCAGCAGCGCCCGTGGGACAGGGGAGACCCAGTACTTC
CASSARGTGETQYF
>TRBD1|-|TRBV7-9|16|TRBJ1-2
TGTGCCAGCAGCTCGTCTACAGGGGTTGAGAGTTATGGCTACACCTTC
CASSSSTGVESYGYTF
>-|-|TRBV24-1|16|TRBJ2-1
TGTGCCACCAGTGATACCACAGGGGGGGATTACAATGAGCAGTTCTTC
CATSDTTGGDYNEQFF
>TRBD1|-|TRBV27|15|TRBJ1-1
TGTGCCAGCAGCCGACAGGGAGTGATGAACACTGAAGCTTTCTTT
CASSRQGVMNTEAFF
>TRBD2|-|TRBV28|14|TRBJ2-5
TGTGCCAGCAGCGTGGGCGGGAGGGAAGAGACCCAGTACTTC
CASSVGGREETQYF
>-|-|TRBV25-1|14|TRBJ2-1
TGTGCCAGCAGTGCGCGAGACTCCTACAATGAGCAGTTCTTC
CASSARDSYNEQFF
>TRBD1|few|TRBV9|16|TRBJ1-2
TGTGCCAGCAGCGCAAACCAGGGGGCTATGGAGTGGGGCTACACCTTC
CASSANQGAMEWGYTF
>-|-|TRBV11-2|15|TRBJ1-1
TGTGCCAGCAGCTTAGGGCAGGGCGGGATCACTGAAGCTTTCTTT
CASSLGQGGITEAFF
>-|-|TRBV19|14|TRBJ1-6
TGTGCCAGCCACCCAAAGGGGGGGGGTTCACCCCTCCACTTT
CASHPKGGGSPLHF
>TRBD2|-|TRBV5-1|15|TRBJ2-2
TGCGCCAGCAGCTTCGTAGCGGGGGTTACCGGGGAGCTGTTTTTT
CASSFVAGVTGELFF
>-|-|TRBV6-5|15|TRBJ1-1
TGTGCCAGCACCAAAGTGGGGAGCCCGAACACTGAAGCTTTCTTT
CASTKVGSPNTEAFF
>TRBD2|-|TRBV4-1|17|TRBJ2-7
TGCGCCAGCAGCCAGATTACTAGCGGGACTACCTCCTACGAGCAGTACTTC
CASSQITSGTTSYEQYF
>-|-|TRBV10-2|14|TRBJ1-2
TGCGCCAGCAGTGAAAGGACAGCCGGCTATGGCTACACCTTC
CASSERTAGYGYTF
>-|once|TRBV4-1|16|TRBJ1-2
TGCGCCAGCAGCCAAAAGGGGGGGCAGAATAACTATGGCTACACCTTC
CASSQKGGQNNYGYTF
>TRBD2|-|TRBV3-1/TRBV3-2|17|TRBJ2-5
TGTGCCAGCAGCCTAGGGGTAGCGGGGGGCCGAGGGGAGACCCAGTACTTC
CASSLGVAGGRGETQYF
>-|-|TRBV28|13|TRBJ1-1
TGTGCCAGCAGCTTTGGACAGCCTCGGGAAGCTTTCTTT
CASSFGQPREAFF
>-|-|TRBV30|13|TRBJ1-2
TGTGCCTGGAGTCGTGGGGGGGACTATGGCTACACCTTC
CAWSRGGDYGYTF
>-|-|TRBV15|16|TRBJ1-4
TGTGCCACCAGCAGAGATTACCAGGGGTCGGAAGAAAAACTGTTTTTT
CATSRDYQGSEEKLFF
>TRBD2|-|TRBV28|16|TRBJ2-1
TGTGCCAGCAGTTTATCCCTTAGCGGGAGTTGGAGTGAGCAGTTCTTC
CASSLSLSGSWSEQFF
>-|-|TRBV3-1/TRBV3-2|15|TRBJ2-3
TGTGCCAGCAGCCTTCTGGCGGCTAGCACAGATACGCAGTATTTT
CASSLLAASTDTQYF